Here is one T cell receptor (beta chain) with its context. Its specificity is unknown. The sample is drawn from a study of T cells in Graves' hyperthyroidism and ophthalmopathy. Study findings and constraints: A model built on 13 V-J features separated ophthalmopathy from stable hyperthyroidism.

RNA transcripts yielded amplified TCR beta CDR3 regions. TCR CDR3 underwent first-round RT-PCR with the HTBI primer set. Each CDR3 protein gets one entry after TCRdb re-called the multiplex PCR reads with MiXCR. The repertoire holds around 350,000 distinct CDR3 sequences, with 13% as singletons. The V gene lost 9 bases and the J gene lost 8 bases, with 13 bases spanning the gap. The CDR3 length is 11 residues. CDR1 is MNHEY and CDR2 is SMNVEV in the germline V gene (reference sequence). Each patient was aged 18 to 65 and had newly diagnosed hyperthyroidism of under 2 months' duration. Diagnosis relied on clinical symptoms, serum thyroxine and TRAb, thyroid ultrasound and orbital computed tomography. It was around 11 ml of fresh peripheral blood that supplied the PBMCs.

V is TRBV27 and J is TRBJ1-1; D call uncertain. The sample was blood. The origin of this receptor is a woman aged 18-30 years with Graves' hyperthyroidism. The CDR3 DNA is TGTGCCAGTCGAGGACGTGGGGAAGCTTTCTTT. This translates into CASRGRGEAFF.